This is a list of T cell receptor beta chains from one sample in a study of blood T cell repertoires in COVID-19. Only in-frame clones appear in the TCRdb table, and some are missing; sequencing was by immunoSEQ multiplex PCR. Of a few hundred thousand clones in the sample, roughly 85% are singletons; the top ten hold approximately 3.2%. Sequenced: peripheral blood. The receptors come from a woman in her late teens or twenties with acute or convalescent COVID-19. Both conserved end residues are part of each CDR3. The order of the fields is V gene, clone size, D gene, J gene, CDR3 protein, CDR3 DNA. A D gene is named only where the DNA matches it firmly. Some rows have no size entry. The others give once, few or many, or a class for an expanded clone.

v_gene: TRBV19; abundance: once; d_gene: TRBD1; j_gene: TRBJ2-7; CDR3aa: CASSAAGTGMYEQYF; CDR3nt: TGTGCCAGTAGTGCCGCCGGGACAGGGATGTACGAGCAGTACTTC
v_gene: TRBV29-1; abundance: .; d_gene: TRBD2; j_gene: TRBJ2-1; CDR3aa: CSVGGRALSNEQFF; CDR3nt: TGCAGCGTGGGGGGGAGGGCTTTGTCCAATGAGCAGTTCTTC
v_gene: TRBV9; abundance: few; d_gene: TRBD1; j_gene: TRBJ2-7; CDR3aa: CASSRAGGYEQYF; CDR3nt: TGTGCCAGCAGCCGAGCAGGGGGCTACGAGCAGTACTTC
v_gene: TRBV16; abundance: few; d_gene: TRBD2; j_gene: TRBJ2-7; CDR3aa: CASSQSTGRGEQYF; CDR3nt: TGTGCCAGCAGCCAATCTACCGGGAGGGGCGAGCAGTACTTC
v_gene: TRBV9; abundance: .; d_gene: .; j_gene: TRBJ1-5; CDR3aa: CASGIGGNSNQPQHF; CDR3nt: TGTGCCAGCGGAATCGGGGGAAATAGCAATCAGCCCCAGCATTTT
v_gene: TRBV7-3; abundance: few; d_gene: TRBD1; j_gene: TRBJ2-6; CDR3aa: CASSSTGGSGANVLTF; CDR3nt: TGTGCCAGCAGCTCCACAGGGGGCTCTGGGGCCAACGTCCTGACTTTC
v_gene: TRBV12-5; abundance: .; d_gene: TRBD1; j_gene: TRBJ1-2; CDR3aa: CASGLPRGQGTYGYTF; CDR3nt: TGTGCTAGTGGTTTGCCCAGGGGACAGGGTACCTATGGCTACACCTTC
v_gene: TRBV11-2; abundance: .; d_gene: .; j_gene: TRBJ1-1; CDR3aa: CASSFLMGGTEAFF; CDR3nt: TGTGCCAGCAGCTTTTTGATGGGAGGGACTGAAGCTTTCTTT
v_gene: TRBV6-2/TRBV6-3; abundance: .; d_gene: .; j_gene: TRBJ1-5; CDR3aa: CASSGRGYNQPQHF; CDR3nt: TGTGCCAGCAGTGGGAGGGGTTACAATCAGCCCCAGCATTTT
v_gene: TRBV11-2; abundance: once; d_gene: TRBD2; j_gene: TRBJ2-3; CDR3aa: CASRGAGVGTDTQYF; CDR3nt: TGTGCCAGCAGGGGAGCGGGAGTAGGCACAGATACGCAGTATTTT
v_gene: TRBV3-1/TRBV3-2; abundance: once; d_gene: .; j_gene: TRBJ1-1; CDR3aa: CASSQALGAGTEAFF; CDR3nt: TGTGCCAGCAGCCAAGCGTTAGGGGCAGGGACTGAAGCTTTCTTT
v_gene: TRBV28; abundance: .; d_gene: .; j_gene: TRBJ1-1; CDR3aa: CASSLWAREAFF; CDR3nt: TGTGCCAGCAGTTTATGGGCGAGGGAAGCTTTCTTT
v_gene: TRBV4-1; abundance: once; d_gene: .; j_gene: TRBJ2-3; CDR3aa: CASSQEFVVGTDTQYF; CDR3nt: TGCGCCAGCAGCCAAGAGTTTGTAGTAGGCACAGATACGCAGTATTTT
v_gene: TRBV5-1; abundance: .; d_gene: TRBD2; j_gene: TRBJ2-1; CDR3aa: CASSLASGISFDEQFF; CDR3nt: TGCGCCAGCAGCTTGGCTAGCGGGATCAGTTTCGATGAGCAGTTCTTC
v_gene: TRBV11-3; abundance: .; d_gene: TRBD1; j_gene: TRBJ2-7; CDR3aa: CASSPETGGHYEQYF; CDR3nt: TGTGCCAGCAGCCCGGAAACAGGGGGTCACTACGAGCAGTACTTC
v_gene: TRBV19; abundance: .; d_gene: .; j_gene: TRBJ2-3; CDR3aa: CASRRISADTQYF; CDR3nt: TGTGCCAGCCGACGGATTAGCGCAGATACGCAGTATTTT
v_gene: TRBV28; abundance: .; d_gene: TRBD1; j_gene: TRBJ2-7; CDR3aa: CASNTGASVYEQYF; CDR3nt: TGTGCCAGCAATACAGGGGCGTCCGTCTACGAGCAGTACTTC
v_gene: TRBV5-1; abundance: .; d_gene: TRBD2; j_gene: TRBJ2-7; CDR3aa: CASSLAPSGSYEQYF; CDR3nt: TGCGCCAGCAGCTTGGCTCCTAGCGGTTCCTACGAGCAGTACTTC
v_gene: TRBV28; abundance: once; d_gene: TRBD2; j_gene: TRBJ2-7; CDR3aa: CASSSGGLGGLAAPYEQYF; CDR3nt: TGTGCCAGCAGTTCGGGGGGTCTTGGCGGGCTAGCGGCCCCCTACGAGCAGTACTTC
v_gene: TRBV6-5; abundance: .; d_gene: .; j_gene: TRBJ1-6; CDR3aa: CASSYSDSSYNSPLHF; CDR3nt: TGTGCCAGCAGTTACTCGGACAGCTCCTATAATTCACCCCTCCACTTT
v_gene: TRBV6-2/TRBV6-3; abundance: .; d_gene: TRBD2; j_gene: TRBJ2-7; CDR3aa: CASSGPSGRGYEQYF; CDR3nt: TGTGCCAGCAGCGGGCCTAGCGGGAGGGGCTACGAGCAGTACTTC
v_gene: TRBV4-2; abundance: .; d_gene: .; j_gene: TRBJ2-2; CDR3aa: CASSQEGVVGELFF; CDR3nt: TGTGCCAGCAGCCAAGAAGGGGTTGTCGGGGAGCTGTTTTTT
v_gene: TRBV9; abundance: .; d_gene: .; j_gene: TRBJ2-7; CDR3aa: CASSVGGNYEQYF; CDR3nt: TGTGCCAGCAGCGTAGGCGGGAACTACGAGCAGTACTTC
v_gene: TRBV2; abundance: few; d_gene: TRBD1; j_gene: TRBJ1-4; CDR3aa: CASRPTGNREKLFF; CDR3nt: TGTGCCAGCAGACCGACAGGGAATCGTGAAAAACTGTTTTTT
v_gene: TRBV7-2; abundance: .; d_gene: .; j_gene: TRBJ2-7; CDR3aa: CASSSARAYEQYF; CDR3nt: TGTGCCAGCAGCTCCGCGCGGGCCTACGAGCAGTACTTC
v_gene: TRBV6-5; abundance: .; d_gene: .; j_gene: TRBJ2-3; CDR3aa: CATFLSGDTQYF; CDR3nt: TGTGCCACCTTCCTTAGTGGAGATACGCAGTATTTT
v_gene: TRBV3-1/TRBV3-2; abundance: .; d_gene: .; j_gene: TRBJ1-2; CDR3aa: CASSQINRGYTF; CDR3nt: TGTGCCAGCAGCCAAATTAACCGGGGCTACACCTTC
v_gene: TRBV6-5; abundance: .; d_gene: .; j_gene: TRBJ2-5; CDR3aa: CASSYSPGAQETQYF; CDR3nt: TGTGCCAGCAGTTACTCCCCGGGAGCCCAAGAGACCCAGTACTTC
v_gene: TRBV6-2/TRBV6-3; abundance: .; d_gene: .; j_gene: TRBJ1-5; CDR3aa: CASSPGQVSHQPQHF; CDR3nt: TGTGCCAGCAGCCCGGGACAAGTTAGCCATCAGCCCCAGCATTTT
v_gene: TRBV7-3; abundance: .; d_gene: .; j_gene: TRBJ2-7; CDR3aa: CASSPGSTGVNEQYF; CDR3nt: TGTGCCAGCAGCCCCGGGAGCACAGGTGTCAACGAGCAGTACTTC
v_gene: TRBV4-3; abundance: .; d_gene: TRBD2; j_gene: TRBJ2-2; CDR3aa: CASSRGGTTNTGELFF; CDR3nt: TGCGCCAGCAGCCGGGGAGGGACCACGAACACCGGGGAGCTGTTTTTT
v_gene: TRBV25-1; abundance: .; d_gene: .; j_gene: TRBJ1-4; CDR3aa: CASSEWSGRQEKLFF; CDR3nt: TGTGCCAGCAGTGAATGGTCAGGGCGTCAGGAAAAACTGTTTTTT
v_gene: TRBV25-1; abundance: .; d_gene: TRBD2; j_gene: TRBJ2-1; CDR3aa: CASSDTKREGSYNEQFF; CDR3nt: TGTGCCAGCAGTGATACTAAGCGGGAGGGATCCTACAATGAGCAGTTCTTC
v_gene: TRBV7-2; abundance: .; d_gene: TRBD1; j_gene: TRBJ2-5; CDR3aa: CASSPPRQGLSETQYF; CDR3nt: TGTGCCAGCAGCCCCCCCCGACAGGGGCTTTCAGAGACCCAGTACTTC
v_gene: TRBV5-1; abundance: few; d_gene: TRBD1; j_gene: TRBJ2-7; CDR3aa: CASSQGATGRQYEQYF; CDR3nt: TGCGCCAGCAGCCAGGGGGCGACAGGGAGGCAGTACGAGCAGTACTTC
v_gene: TRBV19; abundance: .; d_gene: TRBD1; j_gene: TRBJ1-2; CDR3aa: CASSIGTGQGHGYTF; CDR3nt: TGTGCCAGTAGTATAGGTACGGGACAGGGTCATGGCTACACCTTC
v_gene: TRBV5-4; abundance: .; d_gene: TRBD1; j_gene: TRBJ1-6; CDR3aa: CASSLEAGGNSPLHF; CDR3nt: TGTGCCAGCAGCTTGGAAGCAGGGGGGAATTCACCCCTCCACTTT
v_gene: TRBV11-2; abundance: .; d_gene: TRBD2; j_gene: TRBJ2-7; CDR3aa: CASSLGGLAGRSYEQYF; CDR3nt: TGTGCCAGCAGCTTAGGGGGCCTAGCGGGCCGTTCCTACGAGCAGTACTTC